Listed below are T cell receptor beta chains from one sample, sequenced in a study of graft-versus-host responses after intestinal transplantation. Sequenced by immunoSEQ multiplex PCR; TCRdb stores in-frame clones only, minus some. The sample contains some 19,000 clones, 40% to 45% of which appear only once. Sequenced material: alloreactive CD8+ T cells from a mixed lymphocyte reaction culture, taken before intestinal transplant. Receptors were obtained from a human patient who received an intestinal transplant. Each CDR3 is given with its conserved first and last residue. The D gene is left open where the match is weak. Size is stated for part of the rows, as once, few or many counts, or as a class when the clone is expanded.

>-|TRBJ1-2|TRBV6-6|-
TGTGCCAGCAGCCAAAGGGGGTATGGCTACACCTTC
CASSQRGYGYTF
>-|TRBJ1-3|TRBV10-3|few
TGTGCCATCAAAGGCTCCTCTGGAAACACCATATATTTT
CAIKGSSGNTIYF
>-|TRBJ1-1|TRBV18|-
TGTGCCAGCTCGCAGGGACCCACTGAAGCTTTCTTT
CASSQGPTEAFF
>-|TRBJ1-5|TRBV6-5|-
TGTGCCAGCAGCGGGCCAGCCGGGCCCCAGCATTTT
CASSGPAGPQHF
>-|TRBJ2-6|TRBV23-1|-
TGCGCCAGCAGTCAATCGGGGGCTGGGGCCAACGTCCTGACTTTC
CASSQSGAGANVLTF
>TRBD2|TRBJ2-3|TRBV9|few
TGTGCCAGCAGCTCGGGACTAGCGGGAGATACGCAGTATTTT
CASSSGLAGDTQYF
>TRBD1|TRBJ1-1|TRBV25-1|-
TGTGCCAGCAGTGAATACTCGACAGGGTTTCACACTGAAGCTTTCTTT
CASSEYSTGFHTEAFF
>-|TRBJ2-7|TRBV30|few
TGTGCCTGGAGTATCCTGGGGGTGGAGCAGTACTTC
CAWSILGVEQYF
>-|TRBJ1-1|TRBV9|-
TGTGCCAGCAGCGTAGGTAGTACGGACACTGAAGCTTTCTTT
CASSVGSTDTEAFF
>TRBD1|TRBJ2-1|TRBV10-1|once
TGCGCCAGCAGTGCCGGGACAGGATACAATGAGCAGTTCTTC
CASSAGTGYNEQFF
>TRBD2|TRBJ2-5|TRBV2|-
TGTGCCAGCAGTCCCGGACTAGCGGGAGGAGAGACCCAGTACTTC
CASSPGLAGGETQYF
>-|TRBJ2-7|TRBV14|-
TGTGCCAGCAGCCAAGGGGGCAGGTACTCCTACGAGCAGTACTTC
CASSQGGRYSYEQYF
>-|TRBJ2-1|TRBV19|-
TGTGCCAGTAGTATAACGGGAGAAGCGAGTGAGCAGTTCTTC
CASSITGEASEQFF
>TRBD1|TRBJ1-1|TRBV28|-
TGTGCCAGCAGTAATCTGGGACAGGGATATCTGAACACTGAAGCTTTCTTT
CASSNLGQGYLNTEAFF
>-|TRBJ1-2|TRBV27|-
TGTGCCAGCAGTTTAAGGGCTGGGATAAACTATGGCTACACCTTC
CASSLRAGINYGYTF
>-|TRBJ2-3|TRBV2|-
TGTGCCAGCAGTGAAGCGCGGCTCGGGAACACAGATACGCAGTATTTT
CASSEARLGNTDTQYF
>-|TRBJ2-3|TRBV7-8|-
TGTGCCAGCAGCTTAGGAGCCCGGGTAGATACGCAGTATTTT
CASSLGARVDTQYF
>-|TRBJ2-7|TRBV5-1|few
TGTGCCAGCAGCTTGTCTTCCTACGAGCAGTACTTC
CASSLSSYEQYF
>-|TRBJ1-2|TRBV11-1|-
TGTGCCAGCAGCCAGATGACAGTGGGGATTAATGGCTACACCTTC
CASSQMTVGINGYTF
>-|TRBJ1-1|TRBV5-1|-
TGCGCCAGCAGCCCCATTTTTGGGGTATCCACTGAAGCTTTCTTT
CASSPIFGVSTEAFF
>-|TRBJ1-2|TRBV25-1|-
TGTGCCAGCAGAAGATGGGACGGACCGGGCTACACCTTC
CASRRWDGPGYTF
>TRBD1|TRBJ1-4|TRBV18|-
TGTGCCAGCTCACCCGCCCTCCTCTCCGGGACAGGGAGAGGTACTAATGAAAAACTGTTTTTT
CASSPALLSGTGRGTNEKLFF